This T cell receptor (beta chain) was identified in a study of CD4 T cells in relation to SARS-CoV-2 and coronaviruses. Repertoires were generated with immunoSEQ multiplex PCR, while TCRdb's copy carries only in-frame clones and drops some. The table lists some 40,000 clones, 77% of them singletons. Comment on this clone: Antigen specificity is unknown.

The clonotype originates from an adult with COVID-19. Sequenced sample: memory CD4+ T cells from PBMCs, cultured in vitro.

CDR3 bases: TGTGCCAGTAGTGCCCCCCCTCCGGCGGGAGACACAGATACGCAGTATTTT. Protein: CASSAPPPAGDTDTQYF. This chain links TRBV19 with TRBJ2-3, with 7 bases fitting TRBD2. With V trimmed by 5 bases and J by 2 bases, 13 bases remained unmatched. The germline V gene has CDR1 LNHDA and CDR2 SQIVND (reference sequence). The CDR3 is made up of 17 amino acids.